This TCR beta chain was sequenced during a study of blood T cell repertoires in COVID-19. About the research overall: The United States, Italy and Spain provided the acute and convalescent COVID-19 samples. Sources were T cells, B-cell-depleted T cells, or PBMCs; the material itself was cDNA or gDNA.

Per the study methods: From reference gene primer amplification, estimates of nucleated cell counts were derived. Data came from immunoSEQ multiplex PCR; TCRdb stores just in-frame clones and leaves some out. V and J calls and clone size come straight from that table; D and trimming were deduced from the DNA. Among about 280,000 clones listed, 85% were seen once. V lost 7 bases and J 7 bases, leaving 11 bases between the germline ends. There are 11 residues in the CDR3. Per the germline V gene, CDR1 is MDHEN and CDR2 is SYDVKM. The sequenced material came from peripheral blood. The chain couples TRBV28 to TRBJ2-7; D gene uncertain. The sequence was collected from a human donor in a cohort sampled during active COVID-19. In nucleotides, the CDR3 is TGTGCCAGCACCGTACTCGGTGAGCAGTACTTC. Its protein product is CASTVLGEQYF.